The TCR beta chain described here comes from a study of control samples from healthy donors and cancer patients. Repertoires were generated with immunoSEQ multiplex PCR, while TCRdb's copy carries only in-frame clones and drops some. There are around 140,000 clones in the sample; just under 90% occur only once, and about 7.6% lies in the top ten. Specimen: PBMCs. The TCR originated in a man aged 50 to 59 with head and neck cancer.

The CDR3 nucleotides read TGTGCCAGCACTTGGACTAGCGGGATAAGTAATGAGCAGTTCTTC. This gives the protein CASTWTSGISNEQFF. The V and J genes are TRBV2 and TRBJ2-1; 12 bases are a match to TRBD2. Trimming removed 7 bases from V and 7 bases from J; junction bases left unmatched: 8. Germline V gives CDR1 SNHLY, CDR2 FYNNEI. This CDR3 is built from 15 residues.